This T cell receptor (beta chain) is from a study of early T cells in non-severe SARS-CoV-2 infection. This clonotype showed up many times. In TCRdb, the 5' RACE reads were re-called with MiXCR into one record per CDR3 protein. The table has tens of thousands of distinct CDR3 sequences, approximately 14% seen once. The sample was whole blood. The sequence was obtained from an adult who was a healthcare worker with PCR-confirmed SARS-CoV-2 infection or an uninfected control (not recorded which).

The CDR3 here is CASSLVGRGASGELFF. The CDR3 DNA reads TGCGCCAGCAGCTTGGTCGGCAGGGGCGCATCCGGGGAGCTGTTTTTT. This chain connects TRBV5-1 to TRBJ2-2; D might be TRBD1 (6 bases). Trimming took off 0 bases at V and 6 bases at J, with 15 bases between the two ends. The germline V gene has CDR1 SGHRS and CDR2 YFSETQ. The length of the CDR3 is 16 residues.